Given below is one T cell receptor beta chain in context. This specimen belongs to a study of shared clonotypes between healthy human individuals. Study background: CD4 naive cells filled three plates per donor, CD4 memory three, CD8 naive two and CD8 memory one.

None of the donors, who were healthy HIV-negative adults, had recently had acute infections or vaccinations. The germline V gene has CDR1 SGHNT and CDR2 YYREEE (reference sequence). The ends were cut back, 5 bases at V and 1 base at J, with 18 bases in the middle. The CDR3 totals 16 residues. Sequencing was performed with immunoSEQ multiplex PCR; in TCRdb, only in-frame clones are kept and a portion is missing. The data hold about a million clones, with 70% to 85% observed a single time. Material: memory CD4+ T cells from PBMCs. The sample's subset: CD45RA-negative fraction. This receptor was taken from a man between 18 and 35 years old in good health. Some clones in this sample may be carry-over from other donors' samples. V usage is TRBV5-4 and J usage is TRBJ1-1; D is ambiguous. The CDR3 DNA reads TGTGCCAGCAGTCCTTTCGCCCCGGCTGAGAACACTGAAGCTTTCTTT. It is translated as CASSPFAPAENTEAFF.